The sequence of this T cell receptor (beta chain) was determined in a study of technical replicates of blood from a handful of donors. TCRdb's table, derived via immunoSEQ multiplex PCR, lists solely in-frame clones and lacks some. The sample has 75,000 to 100,000 clones, around 95% seen once. The ends were cut back, 4 bases at V and 8 bases at J, with 22 bases in the middle. The CDR3 has 16 residues. Germline-derived CDR1 and CDR2 are SGDLS and YYNGEE. The source of this sequence is a human donor in good health. The chain carries TRBV9 and TRBJ2-4, with D possibly being TRBD2 (5 bases). Sample: T cells isolated from PBMCs. CDR3 loop: CASSSRPGSPRDIQYF. CDR3 bases: TGTGCCAGCAGCTCTCGACCGGGATCCCCGAGGGACATTCAGTACTTC.